The 13 T cell receptor beta chains listed next were all sequenced from one sample in a study of T cell repertoires in cytomegalovirus infection. Using its own MiXCR run on the reads, TCRdb lists one record per CDR3 protein. The sample lists nearly 550,000 distinct CDR3 sequences, more than 15% occurring once. The sequencing input was CD8+ T cells from PBMCs. The receptors originated from a human donor in good health (CMV status not recorded). Some clones in this sample may be carry-over from other donors' samples.

The chain is built from TRBV28 and TRBJ1-4, with D uncertain. CDR1 MDHEN and CDR2 SYDVKM come from the germline V gene. The CDR3 contains 14 residues. Trimming removed 10 bases from V and 0 bases from J, with 12 bases in between. The CDR3 spells CATSTAATNEKLFF. The CDR3 DNA reads as TGTGCCACCTCCACAGCTGCAACTAATGAAAAACTGTTTTTT. Variable domain in full (rest from reference TRBV28 and TRBJ1-4): DVKVTQSSRYLVKRTGEKVFLECVQDMDHENMFWYRQDPGLGLRLIYFSYDVKMKEKGDIPEGYSVSREKKERFSLILESASTNQTSMYLCATSTAATNEKLFFGSGTQLSVL.

The chain has TRBV5-6 and TRBJ2-3, with TRBD2 matching 10 bases. The CDR3 length is 17 residues. CDR1 is SGHDT, CDR2 YYEEEE, per germline. The V gene end was trimmed by 4 bases and the J gene end by 2 bases; junction bases not matched to a gene: 10. The CDR3 loop reads CASSARLAGETTDTQYF. CDR3 in DNA: TGTGCCAGCAGCGCACGTCTAGCGGGGGAGACCACAGATACGCAGTATTTT.

This clonotype has ten or more counts. V usage is TRBV12-5 and J usage is TRBJ2-5; D tentatively reads TRBD1 or TRBD2 (5 bases each). Trimming took 0 bases from V and 5 from J, leaving 13 bases between them. Germline V gene lookup returns CDR1 LGHNT and CDR2 FRNRAP. CDR3 length: 15 residues. CDR3 region: CASGLVRGTAETQYF. The CDR3 DNA is TGTGCTAGTGGTTTGGTACGTGGGACGGCGGAGACCCAGTACTTC.

This chain uses TRBV28 with TRBJ2-2; 7 bases match TRBD2. This CDR3 spans 15 amino acids. The germline gives CDR1 MDHEN, CDR2 SYDVKM. The V and J ends lost 4 bases and 2 bases, in that order; junction bases with no gene match: 4. CDR3: CASSWGGDNTGELFF. DNA for the CDR3: TGTGCCAGCAGTTGGGGAGGGGATAACACCGGGGAGCTGTTTTTT.

The chain links TRBV13 to TRBJ1-1; the match to TRBD1 covers 12 bases. This CDR3 contains 18 residues. The J segment lost 5 bases and the V segment lost 5 bases, leaving 15 bases of the junction unmatched. Germline V gene data show CDR1 as PRHDT and CDR2 as FYEKMQ (reference sequence). The CDR3 sequence: CASSTIPRDRGRRTEAFF. In nucleotides, the CDR3 is TGTGCCAGCAGCACGATTCCCCGGGACAGGGGGCGTAGGACTGAAGCTTTCTTT. The complete variable domain, with remaining parts taken from reference TRBV13 and TRBJ1-1, reads AAGVIQSPRHLIKEKRETATLKCYPIPRHDTVYWYQQGPGQDPQFLISFYEKMQSDKGSIPDRFSAQQFSDYHSELNMSSLELGDSALYFCASSTIPRDRGRRTEAFFGQGTRLTVV.

The rearrangement uses TRBV6-2 or TRBV6-3 and TRBJ2-2; D may be TRBD1 (6 bases). CDR3 length: 15 residues. In germline, CDR1 is MNHEY, CDR2 SVGEGT. The V gene lost 7 bases and the J gene lost 0 bases, with 12 bases spanning the gap. Here the CDR3 DNA reads TGTGCCAGCAACAACAGGGTATCGAACACCGGGGAGCTGTTTTTT. Translated: CASNNRVSNTGELFF.

This sequence joins TRBV19 and TRBJ2-5; 7 bases are a match to TRBD2. Germline V gives CDR1 LNHDA, CDR2 SQIVND (reference sequence). Trimming at V came to 3 bases and at J to 5 bases, leaving 9 bases not matched to a gene. The CDR3 has 15 residues. The DNA for the CDR3 is TGTGCCAGTAGTATTGGGGGAGGGCTAGGGGAGACCCAGTACTTC. This translates into CASSIGGGLGETQYF.

This clonotype occurred many times. CDR3 sequence reads: CASSFGGEYTDTQYF. DNA of the CDR3: TGTGCCAGCAGCTTTGGTGGGGAGTACACAGATACGCAGTATTTT. The chain is built from TRBV7-9 and TRBJ2-3, with D possibly TRBD2 on 5 matching bases. The CDR3 totals 15 residues. V dropped 3 bases and J dropped 2 bases, with 12 bases sitting between them. CDR1 is SEHNR, CDR2 FQNEAQ, per germline (reference sequence).

This chain uses TRBV29-1 with TRBJ2-1; tentatively, D is TRBD1 (5 bases). V gave up 4 bases and J gave up 2 bases, with 9 bases separating them. The germline gives CDR1 SQVTM, CDR2 ANQGSEA. The CDR3 loop spans 13 amino acids. CDR3: CSVVGHTYNEQFF. The CDR3 coding sequence is TGCAGCGTTGTCGGACATACCTACAATGAGCAGTTCTTC.

This clonotype was picked up a small number of times. The chain combines TRBV6-1 with TRBJ2-1; D is undetermined. This CDR3 is 16 amino acids long. Trimming took 0 bases from V and 12 from J, leaving 21 bases between them. The germline CDR1 and CDR2 sequences are MNHNS and SASEGT. The CDR3 protein is CASSEAGQLSRTGQFF. CDR3 coding DNA: TGTGCCAGCAGTGAAGCGGGTCAGCTCTCACGGACGGGGCAGTTCTTC.

This clonotype was seen at least ten times. A junction end diverges from the germline sequence, so it may reflect a read error. V gene TRBV11-2 combines with J gene TRBJ2-4; D is possibly TRBD1 or TRBD2 (5 bases each). The germline V gene encodes CDR1 SGHAT and CDR2 FQNNGV. CDR3 length: 15 amino acids. The CDR3 sequence: CASSFSGTAINIQYF. The CDR3, as DNA: TGTGCCAGCAGCTTCTCCGGGACCGCCATAAACATTCAGTACTTC. The whole variable domain, filled in from reference TRBV11-2 and TRBJ2-4, reads EAGVAQSPRYKIIEKRQSVAFWCNPISGHATLYWYQQILGQGPKLLIQFQNNGVVDDSQLPKDRFSAERLKGVDSTLKIQPAKLEDSAVYLCASSFSGTAINIQYFGAGTRLSVL.

This clonotype was picked up many times. The genes are TRBV7-9 and TRBJ2-5; D unclear. CDR3 length: 18 amino acids. Germline-derived CDR1 and CDR2 are SEHNR and FQNEAQ (reference sequence). V was clipped by 5 bases and J by 4 bases, with 26 bases between them. The CDR3 is CASSGWGESRRSRETQYF. The DNA for the CDR3 is TGTGCCAGCAGCGGATGGGGTGAAAGCAGGAGAAGTCGAGAGACCCAGTACTTC.

This clonotype appeared a few times. The chain uses TRBV28 and TRBJ2-7; 7 positions agree with TRBD1. The CDR3 is 14 amino acids. V trimming: 4 bases; J trimming: 1 base; junction bases outside the gene matches: 4. In germline, CDR1 is MDHEN, CDR2 SYDVKM. CDR3: CASSSQGESYEQYF. The CDR3 nucleotides read TGTGCCAGCAGTTCCCAGGGGGAGTCCTACGAGCAGTACTTC.